Sequencing of this T cell receptor (beta chain) was carried out in a study of CD8 T cells in ankylosing spondylitis. The TCR beta libraries were generated through quantitative 5'-RACE incorporating molecular barcodes. TCRdb fed the 5' RACE reads into MiXCR, producing one record per CDR3 protein. The data hold some 220,000 distinct CDR3 sequences, with approximately 7.4% observed a single time. Study-wide points: Significant enrichment of disease-linked clones was reported in matched ankylosing spondylitis synovial fluid. Made up of under 10 highly homologous variants, a TCR beta motif appeared characteristic of ankylosing spondylitis blood.

The ends lost 8 bases at V and 5 bases at J; junction bases unmatched: 8. Germline values: CDR1 SEHNR, CDR2 FQNEAQ (reference sequence). The CDR3 runs 14 residues. This clonotype was seen ten or more times. Its cognate antigen is unknown. This sequence joins TRBV7-9 and TRBJ2-1; 8 bases are shared with TRBD2. The receptor was derived from a male donor with ankylosing spondylitis. The sequenced sample consisted of blood, either unsorted or a sorted T cell fraction (not recorded which). For the CDR3, the DNA is TGTGCCAGCGATATTGCGGGAGGCAACAATGAGCAGTTCTTC. Encoded protein: CASDIAGGNNEQFF.